What follows are 26 T cell receptor beta chains derived from one specimen sequenced in a study of spatial heterogeneity in lung cancer. TCRdb redid the calling of the 5' RACE reads with MiXCR, one entry per CDR3 protein. The sample includes about 47,000 distinct CDR3 sequences, 10% to 15% of them seen just once. As for time point: blood at routine non-recurrence follow-up after resection. The input for sequencing was PBMCs, taken at follow-up. Receptors originate from a male donor with early-stage non-small cell lung cancer.

In its sample, this clonotype was seen many times. V and J are TRBV5-1 and TRBJ2-3; D assignment may be TRBD1 or TRBD2 (5 bases each). Germline CDR1 SGHRS, CDR2 YFSETQ. Trimming removed 4 bases from V and 1 base from J, with 7 bases in between. There are 13 residues in the CDR3. The chain's CDR3 is CASSGGGTDTQYF. CDR3 sequence (DNA): TGCGCCAGCAGCGGGGGAGGCACAGATACGCAGTATTTT.

This clonotype showed up just a few times. The chain joins TRBV7-6 to TRBJ2-5; D gene unclear. The CDR3 has 13 amino acids. Trimming stripped 3 bases from V and 5 bases from J, with 10 bases between. Germline CDR1 and CDR2: SGHVS and FNYEAQ. The CDR3 region has the DNA TGTGCCAGCAGCTTGGAACTTGAGGAGACCCAGTACTTC. Translating it yields CASSLELEETQYF.

This clonotype was counted many times. DNA of the CDR3: TGCAGTGCTAGTGAGCCGGCGGGAAACACCATATATTTT. Its protein is CSASEPAGNTIYF. V is TRBV20-1 and J is TRBJ1-3, with no clear D. Looked up from germline, CDR1 is DFQATT and CDR2 is SNEGSKA (reference sequence). The CDR3 length is 13 residues. V dropped 3 bases and J dropped 4 bases, with 10 bases sitting between them.

The J gene is TRBJ2-1, the V gene TRBV5-1, with D possibly matching TRBD2 (6 bases). Germline V CDR1 and CDR2: SGHRS, YFSETQ. The germline V and J ends were trimmed by 4 bases and 0 bases, with 8 bases remaining between them. CDR3 length equals 14 residues. In DNA, the CDR3 is TGCGCCAGCAGCATGACTAGCTCCTACAATGAGCAGTTCTTC. This sequence encodes CASSMTSSYNEQFF.

This clonotype was seen ten or more times. The chain links TRBV20-1 to TRBJ1-5; D remains unclear. There are 14 residues in the CDR3. Germline CDR1 reads DFQATT; CDR2 reads SNEGSKA (reference sequence). Trimming stripped 1 base from V and 5 bases from J, with 12 bases between. CDR3 region: CSARGAGGYQPQHF. CDR3 nucleotide sequence: TGCAGTGCTAGAGGTGCGGGCGGATATCAGCCCCAGCATTTT.

This clonotype appeared many times. The chain has TRBV5-4 and TRBJ1-5; the match to TRBD1 covers 7 bases. The germline V gene encodes CDR1 SGHNT and CDR2 YYREEE (reference sequence). The CDR3 is made up of 15 amino acids. Trimming took 0 bases from V and 10 from J; bases not matched to a gene: 10. The CDR3 spells CASSLAGQAGEPQHF. As DNA, the CDR3 is TGTGCCAGCAGCTTGGCCGGACAGGCAGGAGAACCCCAGCATTTT.

In its sample, this clonotype was seen many times. This chain joins TRBV27 and TRBJ1-6; D is undetermined. The CDR3 runs 13 residues. V gave up 5 bases and J gave up 5 bases, with 7 bases separating them. CDR1 is MNHEY, CDR2 SMNVEV, per germline (reference sequence). CDR3 sequence: CASSPGNNSPLHF. Written as DNA, the CDR3 is TGTGCCAGCAGTCCGGGGAATAATTCACCCCTCCACTTT.

This clonotype came up many times. The rearrangement uses TRBV29-1 and TRBJ2-7; 7 bases match TRBD1. The CDR3 has 15 amino acids. In germline, CDR1 is SQVTM, CDR2 ANQGSEA. V dropped 4 bases and J dropped 4; count of bases not matched to a gene: 13. The CDR3 is CSVVYYRTGPYEQYF. The CDR3, as DNA: TGCAGCGTTGTTTACTATCGGACAGGACCTTACGAGCAGTACTTC.

In its sample, this clonotype was seen many times. V gene TRBV29-1 combines with J gene TRBJ2-5; D gene unclear. Germline values: CDR1 SQVTM, CDR2 ANQGSEA. The CDR3 contains 12 residues. Deletions cut 5 bases from V and 5 bases from J, with 12 bases between. The CDR3 bases are TGCAGCGTTTCCGTCGTCGGGGAGACCCAGTACTTC. This encodes CSVSVVGETQYF.

This clonotype turned up a few times. The rearrangement joins TRBV7-8 to TRBJ2-3; TRBD1 might be the D (5 bases). Germline V gene data show CDR1 as SGHVS and CDR2 as FQNEAQ. V was trimmed by 3 bases and J by 0 bases, leaving 7 bases between them. This CDR3 contains 14 residues. The CDR3 here is CASSFDRSTDTQYF. The CDR3 coding sequence is TGTGCCAGCAGCTTTGACAGAAGCACAGATACGCAGTATTTT.

In this sample, this clonotype turned up many times. The chain has TRBV18 and TRBJ1-2; 9 nucleotides match TRBD1. The V gene end was trimmed by 3 bases and the J gene end by 5 bases; junction bases not matched to a gene: 1. The CDR3 runs 13 residues. From germline, CDR1 is KGHSH and CDR2 LQKENI. CDR3: CASSPGTGYGYTF. The DNA of the CDR3 is TGTGCCAGCTCACCCGGGACAGGGTATGGCTACACCTTC. Supplemented by reference TRBV18 and TRBJ1-2, the full variable domain reads NAGVMQNPRHLVRRRGQEARLRCSPMKGHSHVYWYRQLPEEGLKFMVYLQKENIIDESGMPKERFSAEFPKEGPSILRIQQVVRGDSAAYFCASSPGTGYGYTFGSGTRLTVV.

This clonotype was detected a few times. The J gene is TRBJ1-1, the V gene TRBV12-3 or TRBV12-4; maybe TRBD1 (5 bases). Trimming removed 6 bases at V and 10 bases at J, with 24 bases between. This CDR3 is built from 15 residues. In DNA, the CDR3 is TGTGCCAGCAGCAACTCGGGTGAGGGACCGAGGGGAGCTTTCTTT. Its translation is CASSNSGEGPRGAFF.

This clonotype has a handful of counts. The V gene is TRBV18, the J gene TRBJ2-5; D is ambiguous. Trimming removed 0 bases from V and 5 bases from J, with 7 bases in between. The CDR3 length is 13 residues. The germline V gene has CDR1 KGHSH and CDR2 LQKENI. The CDR3 sequence: CASSPPVLETQYF. As DNA, the CDR3 is TGTGCCAGCTCACCACCTGTGTTGGAGACCCAGTACTTC. Full variable domain (outside the CDR3, taken from reference TRBV18 and TRBJ2-5): NAGVMQNPRHLVRRRGQEARLRCSPMKGHSHVYWYRQLPEEGLKFMVYLQKENIIDESGMPKERFSAEFPKEGPSILRIQQVVRGDSAAYFCASSPPVLETQYFGPGTRLLVL.

The table lists this clonotype with many counts. The chain's CDR3 is CASSMLQGNQPQHF. The CDR3 region has the DNA TGTGCCAGCAGTATGCTACAGGGAAATCAGCCCCAGCATTTT. The gene calls are TRBV27 and TRBJ1-5; possibly TRBD1 for D (6 bases). Germline values: CDR1 MNHEY, CDR2 SMNVEV (reference sequence). CDR3 length: 14 residues. V was clipped by 5 bases and J by 4 bases, with 12 bases between them.

This clonotype was counted only a few times. V usage is TRBV12-3 or TRBV12-4 and J usage is TRBJ1-3; maybe TRBD1 (5 bases). CDR3 size: 12 residues. Trimming cost V 3 bases and J 9 bases, with 9 bases left between them. CDR3 nucleotide sequence: TGTGCCAGCAGTTTCGGCGGGGGCACCATATATTTT. It yields the protein CASSFGGGTIYF.

The J gene is TRBJ1-1, the V gene TRBV12-3 or TRBV12-4; maybe TRBD1 (5 bases). This CDR3 has 14 amino acids. Trimming shortened V by 5 bases and J by 0 bases, and 10 bases separated the two germline ends. The CDR3 DNA is TGTGCCAGCAGTACGGGACGGATGAACACTGAAGCTTTCTTT. Its protein is CASSTGRMNTEAFF.

This clonotype was seen ten or more times. The V gene is TRBV6-5, the J gene TRBJ1-5; D ambiguous. The germline V gene has CDR1 MNHEY and CDR2 SVGAGI. The CDR3 runs to 18 residues. Trimming stripped 7 bases from V and 2 bases from J, with 24 bases between. DNA for the CDR3: TGTGCCAGCACCTTTATCGGACCGCTCTTTCTGGGCAATCAGCCCCAGCATTTT. It specifies CASTFIGPLFLGNQPQHF.

This clonotype showed up just a few times. This chain joins TRBV30 and TRBJ1-1; D is unclear. This CDR3 spans 14 amino acids. Trimming took 0 bases from V and 4 from J, leaving 12 bases between them. Germline CDR1 is GTSNPN and CDR2 is SVGIG (reference sequence). This chain's CDR3 is CAWSVGLLGTEAFF. In DNA form, the CDR3 reads TGTGCCTGGAGTGTAGGGTTGTTGGGCACTGAAGCTTTCTTT.

There are many counts of this clonotype. V usage is TRBV19 and J usage is TRBJ2-1; D perhaps matches TRBD2 (5 bases). The V and J ends lost 1 base and 10 bases respectively, with 5 bases between them. This CDR3 is 11 amino acids long. Germline CDR1 LNHDA, CDR2 SQIVND (reference sequence). As DNA, the CDR3 is TGTGCCAGTAGTATAGCGGGAGAGCAGTTCTTC. This encodes CASSIAGEQFF.

The sample holds many counts of this clonotype. The rearrangement joins TRBV6-6 to TRBJ2-3, with 9 bases matching TRBD2. This CDR3 has 16 amino acids. The trim removed 0 bases at V and 1 base at J, leaving 2 bases unmatched. In germline, CDR1 is MNHNY, CDR2 SVGAGI (reference sequence). The CDR3 sequence is CASSYSRTSGTDTQYF. In DNA form, the CDR3 reads TGTGCCAGCAGTTACTCGAGGACTAGCGGCACAGATACGCAGTATTTT.

This clonotype showed up just a few times. The V gene is TRBV4-3, the J gene TRBJ2-7, with 8 bases aligning to TRBD1. This CDR3 has 16 amino acids. V dropped 2 bases and J dropped 1; count of bases not matched to a gene: 7. CDR1 LGHNA and CDR2 YSLEER come from the germline V gene. CDR3 in DNA: TGCGCCAGCAGCCAATCAGGAACAGGGGGGTCCTACGAGCAGTACTTC. Its protein product is CASSQSGTGGSYEQYF.

The sample holds many counts of this clonotype. The chain links TRBV20-1 to TRBJ2-1, with TRBD2 as a possible D gene (5 bases). Trimming pared 0 bases from V and 4 bases from J, leaving 16 bases between. The CDR3 contains 16 residues. CDR1 and CDR2 (germline): DFQATT, SNEGSKA (reference sequence). CDR3 DNA sequence: TGCAGTGCTAGAGATCGTAGGAGCGGCCTATACAATGAGCAGTTCTTC. It encodes CSARDRRSGLYNEQFF.

This rearrangement joins TRBV5-1 to TRBJ1-5, with 8 bases aligning to TRBD1. This CDR3 region has 14 residues. Per germline, CDR1 SGHRS and CDR2 YFSETQ. J lost 4 bases, V lost 4 bases, and 4 bases had no gene match. The CDR3 DNA sequence: TGCGCCAGCAGCCCTGGACAGGGTAATCAGCCCCAGCATTTT. Translation gives CASSPGQGNQPQHF.

The chain links TRBV4-3 to TRBJ2-1; 12 bases are shared with TRBD2. Germline V lookup: CDR1 LGHNA, CDR2 YSLEER. The length of the CDR3 is 15 residues. V shed 5 bases, J shed 5 bases, and the junction held 4 bases outside the gene matches. CDR3 loop: CASSGRLAGDNEQFF. The DNA of the CDR3 is TGCGCCAGCAGCGGGCGACTAGCGGGGGACAATGAGCAGTTCTTC.

This clonotype was detected many times. The V gene is TRBV24-1, the J gene TRBJ2-7; tentatively, D is TRBD1 or TRBD2 (5 bases each). The CDR3 loop spans 14 amino acids. Germline V gene data show CDR1 as KGHDR and CDR2 as SFDVKD. Trimming cost V 0 bases and J 9 bases, with 14 bases left between them. The chain's CDR3 is CATSDLWDPTTQYF. Written as DNA, the CDR3 is TGTGCCACCAGTGATTTGTGGGACCCTACGACGCAGTACTTC.

This sequence joins TRBV20-1 and TRBJ2-1; either TRBD1 or TRBD2 may fit D (5 bases each). Germline V CDR1 and CDR2: DFQATT, SNEGSKA (reference sequence). The V end was cut by 0 bases, the J end by 2 bases, with 17 bases between. This CDR3 spans 17 amino acids. The CDR3 is CSARDTRGGNPYNEQFF. Written as DNA, the CDR3 is TGCAGTGCTAGAGATACGAGGGGCGGAAATCCCTACAATGAGCAGTTCTTC.